This T cell receptor (beta chain) was captured by sequencing in a study of T cells in Graves' hyperthyroidism and ophthalmopathy. The investigators amplified TCR beta CDR3 regions from RNA transcripts. HTBI primers were used for first-round RT-PCR of the TCR CDR3. TCRdb analysed the multiplex PCR reads with MiXCR anew, one entry per CDR3 protein. The sample shows about 640,000 distinct CDR3 sequences, roughly 20% of them seen only once. This clonotype appeared a few times. CDR3 length equals 15 residues. V lost 4 bases and J lost 4; bases outside the gene matches: 8. Germline values: CDR1 DFQATT, CDR2 SNEGSKA (reference sequence).

The V call is TRBV20-1, the J call TRBJ1-3; 9 nucleotides align to TRBD1. Input material: blood. This clonotype originated in a man aged 25 to 40 with Graves' ophthalmopathy. The CDR3 nucleotides are TGCAGTGCTACTGCGACAGGGGGATCGGGAAACACCATATATTTT. Encoded protein: CSATATGGSGNTIYF.